The present T cell receptor (beta chain) was sequenced within a study of CD8+ T cells in alopecia areata. Sequencing relied on a cDNA template that was reverse transcribed from extracted RNA. Data came from immunoSEQ multiplex PCR; TCRdb stores just in-frame clones and leaves some out. The repertoire holds about 280,000 clones, with 58% as singletons. The CDR3 length is 16 residues. CDR1 and CDR2 from the germline V gene are MNHEY and SMNVEV (reference sequence). The V and J ends lost 8 bases and 2 bases respectively, with 19 bases between them. Specified treatment: oral pan-JAK inhibitor, 5-10 mg twice daily.

The sample here was CD4+ T cells sorted from blood, taken at week 24, from a patient treated with tofacitinib. This receptor was obtained from a human donor with alopecia areata. This chain uses TRBV27 with TRBJ2-1, with D perhaps TRBD2 (6 bases). The CDR3 loop reads CASRGAGLVTYNEQFF. The DNA for the CDR3 is TGTGCCAGCCGTGGTGCGGGGCTCGTCACCTACAATGAGCAGTTCTTC.